This is a list of T cell receptor beta chains from one sample in a study of STAT5B mutations in CD4+ large granular lymphocyte leukemia. Only in-frame clones appear in the TCRdb table, and some are missing; sequencing was by immunoSEQ multiplex PCR. The table lists about 24,000 clones, about two thirds of them singletons. The specimen was CD4+ T cells from blood buffy coats. These receptors all stem from a human donor in good health. Each CDR3 is given with its conserved first and last residue. D genes are given only for firm matches. Clone size is stated in some rows and not others, as once, few, many or a class when expanded.

j_gene: TRBJ2-1
d_gene: TRBD1
v_gene: TRBV2
abundance: -
CDR3nt: TGTGCCAGCAGGGAAACCGGGACAGTTTCCTACAATGAGCAGTTCTTC
CDR3aa: CASRETGTVSYNEQFF

j_gene: TRBJ1-2
d_gene: TRBD1
v_gene: TRBV7-9
abundance: -
CDR3nt: TGTGCCAGCAGCGATTCGGACAGGTTTAATGGCTACACCTTC
CDR3aa: CASSDSDRFNGYTF

j_gene: TRBJ2-7
d_gene: -
v_gene: TRBV6-6
abundance: -
CDR3nt: TGTGCCAGCAGTTACTCGGAACCTCGGCAGGGCTACGAGCAGTACTTC
CDR3aa: CASSYSEPRQGYEQYF

j_gene: TRBJ1-1
d_gene: -
v_gene: TRBV4-2
abundance: few
CDR3nt: TGTGCCAGCAGCCGGGCTCAGGGGAGGGACACTGAAGCTTTCTTT
CDR3aa: CASSRAQGRDTEAFF

j_gene: TRBJ2-7
d_gene: -
v_gene: TRBV28
abundance: -
CDR3nt: TGTGCCAGCAGTATTGGCTACAGGGTGAGCTCCTACGAGCAGTACTTC
CDR3aa: CASSIGYRVSSYEQYF

j_gene: TRBJ2-3
d_gene: -
v_gene: TRBV25-1
abundance: -
CDR3nt: TGTGCCAGCAGCCGTCAATATACGCAGTATTTT
CDR3aa: CASSRQYTQYF

j_gene: TRBJ1-5
d_gene: -
v_gene: TRBV19
abundance: -
CDR3nt: TGTGCCAGTAGTTTTTCGGGGAACAATCAGCCCCAGCATTTT
CDR3aa: CASSFSGNNQPQHF

j_gene: TRBJ1-2
d_gene: TRBD1
v_gene: TRBV6-1
abundance: -
CDR3nt: TGTGCCAGCGGACAGGGGGCGTTCTTCTACACCTTC
CDR3aa: CASGQGAFFYTF

j_gene: TRBJ1-1
d_gene: -
v_gene: TRBV30
abundance: few
CDR3nt: TGTGCCTGGAGGGTAGGGACCACTGAAGCTTTCTTT
CDR3aa: CAWRVGTTEAFF

j_gene: TRBJ1-6
d_gene: -
v_gene: TRBV5-6
abundance: once
CDR3nt: TGTGCCAGCAGACGTCGACAGACTAGTTCACCCCTCCACTTT
CDR3aa: CASRRRQTSSPLHF

j_gene: TRBJ1-4
d_gene: -
v_gene: TRBV9
abundance: -
CDR3nt: TGTGCCAGCAGCGTAGTGGCAGGGCATAATGAAAAACTGTTTTTT
CDR3aa: CASSVVAGHNEKLFF

j_gene: TRBJ2-3
d_gene: -
v_gene: TRBV28
abundance: -
CDR3nt: TGTGCCAGCACCTCGCGTAAACCAAACACAGATACGCAGTATTTT
CDR3aa: CASTSRKPNTDTQYF

j_gene: TRBJ2-7
d_gene: -
v_gene: TRBV27
abundance: few
CDR3nt: TGTGCCAGCAGGAAGGACAGAAACACCTACGAGCAGTACTTC
CDR3aa: CASRKDRNTYEQYF

j_gene: TRBJ1-1
d_gene: -
v_gene: TRBV7-2
abundance: -
CDR3nt: TGTGCCAGCAGCTTAGCAGGAATGCGGACTGAAGCTTTCTTT
CDR3aa: CASSLAGMRTEAFF

j_gene: TRBJ1-1
d_gene: TRBD1
v_gene: TRBV5-6
abundance: few
CDR3nt: TGTGCCAGCAGCTTGCCCGGACAGGGGACAAATGAAGCTTTCTTT
CDR3aa: CASSLPGQGTNEAFF

j_gene: TRBJ1-5
d_gene: -
v_gene: TRBV18
abundance: -
CDR3nt: TGTGCCAGCTCACGGCAGGGGCTAAATAGCAATCAGCCCCAGCATTTT
CDR3aa: CASSRQGLNSNQPQHF

j_gene: TRBJ2-5
d_gene: -
v_gene: TRBV9
abundance: -
CDR3nt: TGTGCCAGCAGCCCCACTACAGGGAGTATGGGGCAGTACTTC
CDR3aa: CASSPTTGSMGQYF

j_gene: TRBJ2-1
d_gene: TRBD2
v_gene: TRBV9
abundance: -
CDR3nt: TGTGCCAGCAGCCCCCTAGCGGGGGGGCTCCACGGGAATGAGCAGTTCTTC
CDR3aa: CASSPLAGGLHGNEQFF

j_gene: TRBJ1-2
d_gene: TRBD1
v_gene: TRBV27
abundance: -
CDR3nt: TGTGCCAGCAGTAGAACGGACAGGGACTATGGCTACACCTTC
CDR3aa: CASSRTDRDYGYTF

j_gene: TRBJ1-2
d_gene: -
v_gene: TRBV18
abundance: once
CDR3nt: TGTGCCAGCTCACAAGGGTCCCTTCGAAACTATGGCTACACCTTC
CDR3aa: CASSQGSLRNYGYTF

j_gene: TRBJ2-1
d_gene: -
v_gene: TRBV11-2
abundance: few
CDR3nt: TGTGCCAGCAGCTTATTGATGGGGTACAATGAGCAGTTCTTC
CDR3aa: CASSLLMGYNEQFF

j_gene: TRBJ2-3
d_gene: TRBD2
v_gene: TRBV10-3
abundance: -
CDR3nt: TGTGCCATCAGTGATCGAGCGGGGTCCATCACAGATACGCAGTATTTT
CDR3aa: CAISDRAGSITDTQYF

j_gene: TRBJ1-2
d_gene: -
v_gene: TRBV5-1
abundance: -
CDR3nt: TGCGCCAGCAGCTTGGAAGGTAGTACCTATGGCTACACCTTC
CDR3aa: CASSLEGSTYGYTF

j_gene: TRBJ2-1
d_gene: -
v_gene: TRBV21-1
abundance: -
CDR3nt: TGTGCCAGCAGCAAAAAAGGGAGAAGTGACTATGCCTACAATGAGCAGTTCTTC
CDR3aa: CASSKKGRSDYAYNEQFF

j_gene: TRBJ1-2
d_gene: TRBD1
v_gene: TRBV6-5
abundance: -
CDR3nt: TGTGCCAGCACTCCAGGGGGAGGCTATGGCTACACCTTC
CDR3aa: CASTPGGGYGYTF

j_gene: TRBJ1-1
d_gene: -
v_gene: TRBV18
abundance: -
CDR3nt: TGTGCCAGCTCACCACAAATGGGGACTGAAGCTTTCTTT
CDR3aa: CASSPQMGTEAFF

j_gene: TRBJ2-7
d_gene: TRBD2
v_gene: TRBV29-1
abundance: -
CDR3nt: TGCAGCGTTGAAGTAGTCCGGGGGGGCAGCTCCTACGAGCAGTACTTC
CDR3aa: CSVEVVRGGSSYEQYF

j_gene: TRBJ1-1
d_gene: TRBD1
v_gene: TRBV18
abundance: -
CDR3nt: TGTGCCAGCTCACCCGGGACAGGAGAAGCTTTCTTT
CDR3aa: CASSPGTGEAFF

j_gene: TRBJ1-2
d_gene: TRBD1
v_gene: TRBV7-2
abundance: -
CDR3nt: TGTGCCAGCAGCTTAGCGAGGGGGCTTTTAGGGGGGTCCTATGGCTACACCTTC
CDR3aa: CASSLARGLLGGSYGYTF

j_gene: TRBJ1-1
d_gene: TRBD1
v_gene: TRBV7-9
abundance: -
CDR3nt: TGTGCCAGCAGCACCCTCGGACAGGGGAGAGACACTGAAGCTTTCTTT
CDR3aa: CASSTLGQGRDTEAFF

j_gene: TRBJ2-1
d_gene: -
v_gene: TRBV7-2
abundance: -
CDR3nt: TGTGCCAGCAGCTTAGCGTGGGAATACAATGAGCAGTTCTTC
CDR3aa: CASSLAWEYNEQFF

j_gene: TRBJ2-1
d_gene: TRBD2
v_gene: TRBV4-3
abundance: -
CDR3nt: TGCGCCAGCAGCCAAACCTGGACTAGCGGGGCTTACAATGAGCAGTTCTTC
CDR3aa: CASSQTWTSGAYNEQFF

j_gene: TRBJ2-1
d_gene: TRBD1
v_gene: TRBV27
abundance: -
CDR3nt: TGTGCCAGCAGTCCCAACAGGGGGCGTGCGAATGAGCAGTTCTTC
CDR3aa: CASSPNRGRANEQFF

j_gene: TRBJ1-1
d_gene: -
v_gene: TRBV4-2
abundance: -
CDR3nt: TGTGCCAGCAGCCAAGAGGGGAGTCCCCTAAGCCCTGAAGCTTTCTTT
CDR3aa: CASSQEGSPLSPEAFF

j_gene: TRBJ1-2
d_gene: -
v_gene: TRBV4-1
abundance: -
CDR3nt: TGCGCCAGCAGCCTAGCCCCCGGGGAGGGCTACACCTTC
CDR3aa: CASSLAPGEGYTF

j_gene: TRBJ2-6
d_gene: TRBD1
v_gene: TRBV5-5
abundance: -
CDR3nt: TGTGCCAGCAGCTTGGGAGGGACAGGGGCGTCTGGGGCCAACGTCCTGACTTTC
CDR3aa: CASSLGGTGASGANVLTF

j_gene: TRBJ1-1
d_gene: -
v_gene: TRBV6-1
abundance: -
CDR3nt: TGTGCCAGCAGTGAATACCAGGGGCCAGGGGAAGCTTTCTTT
CDR3aa: CASSEYQGPGEAFF

j_gene: TRBJ2-6
d_gene: -
v_gene: TRBV6-1
abundance: few
CDR3nt: TGTGCCAGCAGGGCCGGTGGGGCCAACGTCCTGACTTTC
CDR3aa: CASRAGGANVLTF

j_gene: TRBJ2-7
d_gene: TRBD2
v_gene: TRBV6-5
abundance: -
CDR3nt: TGTGCCAGCAGAAAACTAGCGGGGGCCTACGAGCAGTACTTC
CDR3aa: CASRKLAGAYEQYF

j_gene: TRBJ2-2
d_gene: TRBD1
v_gene: TRBV5-6
abundance: -
CDR3nt: TGTGCCAGCAGCGTACAGGGGGTATCGGGCGGGGAGCTGTTTTTT
CDR3aa: CASSVQGVSGGELFF

j_gene: TRBJ1-2
d_gene: -
v_gene: TRBV29-1
abundance: -
CDR3nt: TGCAGCGTTTCTGCCGTTTATGGCTACACCTTC
CDR3aa: CSVSAVYGYTF

j_gene: TRBJ2-5
d_gene: -
v_gene: TRBV7-2
abundance: few
CDR3nt: TGTGCCAGCAGCTTAGTGGAGACCCAGTACTTC
CDR3aa: CASSLVETQYF

j_gene: TRBJ1-4
d_gene: -
v_gene: TRBV28
abundance: once
CDR3nt: TGTGCCAGCAGTTCCAAAGGGACACCGGGGGGTGAAAAACTGTTTTTT
CDR3aa: CASSSKGTPGGEKLFF

j_gene: TRBJ2-6
d_gene: TRBD1
v_gene: TRBV11-3
abundance: -
CDR3nt: TGTGCCAGCAGCGGAAACCGGGACAGCTACGTCTCTGGGGCCAACGTCCTGACTTTC
CDR3aa: CASSGNRDSYVSGANVLTF

j_gene: TRBJ2-5
d_gene: TRBD1
v_gene: TRBV5-4
abundance: once
CDR3nt: TGTGCCAGCAGCTTGGAGACAGGGCCGAGAGAGACCCAGTACTTC
CDR3aa: CASSLETGPRETQYF

j_gene: TRBJ1-6
d_gene: -
v_gene: TRBV27
abundance: -
CDR3nt: TGTGCCAGCAGTTACTCAGGAACCTCTAATTCACCCCTCCACTTT
CDR3aa: CASSYSGTSNSPLHF

j_gene: TRBJ2-5
d_gene: -
v_gene: TRBV5-1
abundance: -
CDR3nt: TGCGCCAGCAGCTTGGCCGGTGGGGGGGCTGGCCAAGAGACCCAGTACTTC
CDR3aa: CASSLAGGGAGQETQYF

j_gene: TRBJ2-6
d_gene: -
v_gene: TRBV4-3
abundance: -
CDR3nt: TGCGCCAGCAGCCAAGAAAGGGCCTTCTCTGGGGCCAACGTCCTGACTTTC
CDR3aa: CASSQERAFSGANVLTF